This T cell receptor beta chain was obtained from a study of Ad26.COV2.S vaccination and SARS-CoV-2 variants. As for the study in general: Sample donor was a member of the COV1001 Ad26.COV2.S trial arm. Ad26.COV2.S given intramuscularly, once or twice 56 days apart. Whole-study results and caveats: Researchers cautioned that TCR breadth and depth analyses may have underestimated total T cell responses.

Treatment reported: roughly 20 received Ad26.COV2.S at low or high dose, single or two shots; roughly five received placebo; per-sample allocation not given. All samples were drawn on day 63, counting from the first vaccine or placebo injection. The vaccine antigen was prefusion-stabilized Wuhan SARS-CoV-2 spike. The CDR3 runs to 11 residues. CDR1 and CDR2 from the germline V gene are LGHDT and YNNKEL (reference sequence). V was pared by 0 bases and J by 5 bases, with 2 bases between. The method was immunoSEQ multiplex PCR; TCRdb's version includes in-frame clones alone and lacks a portion of them. Of approximately 480,000 clones listed, 87% are singletons. Comments on this clone: The antigen is not known.

This receptor was taken from a person aged 18-60 years who received the Ad26.COV2.S COVID-19 vaccine or a placebo. The sequencing used peripheral blood, collected in a trial of Ad26.COV2.S vaccine versus placebo. The chain recombines TRBV3-1 (or the pseudogene TRBV3-2) with TRBJ2-7, with D unclear. CDR3 sequence: CASSQDNEQYF. Here the CDR3 DNA reads TGTGCCAGCAGCCAAGATAACGAGCAGTACTTC.